This T cell receptor beta chain emerged from a study of regulatory T cells in long-lasting Graves disease (dated by TCRdb to the early 2020s). In the study overall: To count as having persistent Graves' disease, a patient had to have received antithyroid drug treatment for over 5 years with TSH receptor autoantibodies remaining persistently positive. In the clinical cohort, patients with persistent Graves' disease had used antithyroid drugs for an average of around 10 years. Persistent Graves' disease patients were compared with newly diagnosed Graves' disease patients by peripheral blood TCR sequencing and RNA sequencing. TCR sequencing covered 13 persistent and 20 newly diagnosed Graves' disease patients, some 35 samples in total. The study took place in China and was registered as a clinical trial.

Libraries were prepared through multiplex PCR. Sequencing used an Illumina HiSeq 4000. CDR3 regions were amplified by Arm-PCR with iRepertoire HTBI primers to construct TCR beta libraries. PCR products were gel purified before sequencing. The authors processed their data as follows. Gene usage analysis of CDR3 amino acid clonotypes relied on the roughly 60 TRBV and 13 to 15 TRBJ segments identified across samples. COPE and FqMerger were used to merge filtered high-quality paired reads into contigs. BLAST was used to align contigs to IMGT TRBV, TRBD and TRBJ reference genes, with CDR3 defined following IMGT. Highly expanded clones were defined as clonotypes with a frequency above 0.1%. Shannon entropy was used to measure repertoire diversity, and the Gini coefficient was used to measure V-J evenness. Clonotypes shared by more than one individual were considered public. TCRdb handled the public reads itself, with Q25 trimming in fastp and clone calling in MiXCR, and kept productive beta chains. Each record represents a unique CDR3 protein, reported with the most common genes and DNA among its rows. The authors' filters were not applied to this entry. This sample gives 400,000 to 500,000 distinct CDR3 sequences in total; around a fifth of them show up just once. The ten largest clones take up over 6% of the sample.

Trimming at the junction amounts to 5 bases on V and 5 bases on J, and the germline ends lie 12 bases apart. Reading the germline V gene gives CDR1 MDHEN and CDR2 SYDVKM. The CDR3 runs 13 residues from the cysteine to the phenylalanine. The CDR3 DNA has 39 bases and is translated from base 1. This sample's time point label indicates: persistent/refractory GD, antithyroid drugs over 5 years with positive TRAb. RNA was extracted from PBMCs in TRIzol for both TCR sequencing and RNA sequencing. The diagnosis of Graves' disease followed American Thyroid Association guidelines. Recruitment of patients was carried out at an endocrinology department in Xi'an, China. Each patient gave approximately 8.8 milliliters of peripheral blood, collected in an EDTA anticoagulant tube. Ficoll Paque Plus density gradient separation was used to isolate PBMCs, and no additional T cell sorting was done. An Agilent 2100 Bioanalyzer and agarose gel were used to assess RNA quality, and a NanoDrop 2000 was used to measure RNA concentration.

In this sample, this clonotype turned up many times. The antigen this receptor binds is unknown. Per-base quality was not reported, and no clone a single base away is much larger than it. Study-wide conclusions, independent of this receptor: Sequencing and analysis were limited to the TCR beta chain. Because the primary lesion, thyroid tissue, could not be accessed, the study looked at peripheral blood alone. Lower TCR Shannon entropy and fewer highly expanded clones were observed in persistent Graves' disease patients than in newly diagnosed patients, which suggested clonal expansion. Preferential use of TRBV28, TRBJ1-2 and TRBJ2-5 was observed in persistent disease, whereas TRBV20-1 and TRBJ2-1 were favored in newly diagnosed disease. A larger number of public clonotypes was shared among persistent patients (more than 2,500) than among newly diagnosed patients (roughly 980). The small sample size was acknowledged by the authors as a limitation that may reduce accuracy.

The chain is assembled from TRBV28 and TRBJ2-5; no D gene can be assigned with confidence. The material sequenced was peripheral blood mononuclear cells (PBMCs), taken when the disease was refractory, from a patient treated with antithyroid drugs. The origin of this receptor is a female donor with Graves disease. The sequenced DNA is TGTGCCAGCAGTCGTTCGAGCACGGAGACCCAGTACTTC. The translation is CASSRSSTETQYF.